Below, 23 T cell receptor beta chains from the same sample are listed, as sequenced in a study of blood T cell repertoires in COVID-19. Repertoires were generated with immunoSEQ multiplex PCR, while TCRdb's copy carries only in-frame clones and drops some. The sample lists more than 120,000 clones, approximately 88% seen once, with around 0.91% in the top ten. Sequenced sample: peripheral blood. All receptors come from a woman aged 50 to 60 with acute or convalescent COVID-19.

The chain links TRBV30 to TRBJ2-1, with unresolved D. Germline assignment: CDR1 GTSNPN and CDR2 SVGIG (reference sequence). CDR3 length: 13 amino acids. V was shortened by 3 bases and J by 0 bases, with 6 bases between the two germline ends. This chain's CDR3 is CAWSGASYNEQFF. The CDR3 DNA sequence: TGTGCCTGGAGCGGAGCCTCCTACAATGAGCAGTTCTTC.

The chain carries TRBV5-1 and TRBJ2-5; 12 nucleotides match TRBD1. The CDR3 covers 17 residues. Germline V lookup: CDR1 SGHRS, CDR2 YFSETQ. The V and J ends lost 4 bases and 5 bases, in that order; junction bases with no gene match: 12. The CDR3 region has the DNA TGCGCCAGCAGCATACAACCGGGACAGGGGGCCGGGGAGACCCAGTACTTC. This gives the protein CASSIQPGQGAGETQYF.

V and J are TRBV14 and TRBJ1-2; D may be TRBD1 (5 bases). Germline CDR1 SGHDN, CDR2 FVKESK. Trimming removed 4 bases from V and 6 bases from J, with 15 bases in between. CDR3 length: 14 amino acids. The CDR3 loop reads CASSPPGRADGYTF. DNA of the CDR3: TGTGCCAGCAGCCCCCCGGGCAGGGCGGATGGCTACACCTTC. Full variable domain (outside the CDR3, taken from reference TRBV14 and TRBJ1-2): EAGVTQFPSHSVIEKGQTVTLRCDPISGHDNLYWYRRVMGKEIKFLLHFVKESKQDESGMPNNRFLAERTGGTYSTLKVQPAELEDSGVYFCASSPPGRADGYTFGSGTRLTVV.

This clone showed up just once. The chain couples TRBV5-6 to TRBJ1-1; a possible D gene is TRBD1 (5 bases). This CDR3 spans 13 amino acids. V lost 5 bases and J lost 4, with 12 bases in between. In germline, CDR1 is SGHDT, CDR2 YYEEEE. This CDR3 reads CASSPRAPTEAFF. CDR3 coding DNA: TGTGCCAGCAGTCCCAGGGCCCCCACTGAAGCTTTCTTT.

This chain uses TRBV28 with TRBJ2-1; the D gene is possibly TRBD1 (5 bases). Trimming removed 7 bases from V and 7 bases from J, with 17 bases in between. Germline V CDR1 and CDR2: MDHEN, SYDVKM. CDR3 length: 14 amino acids. The CDR3 bases are TGTGCCAGCATCTTGGGCAGGGTGAGGAATGAGCAGTTCTTC. As protein: CASILGRVRNEQFF.

The chain is built from TRBV19 and TRBJ2-6; D uncertain. Trimming cost V 2 bases and J 2 bases, with 7 bases left between them. Looked up from germline, CDR1 is LNHDA and CDR2 is SQIVND (reference sequence). The CDR3 totals 15 residues. CDR3 loop: CASSIFGTGANVLTF. The DNA of the CDR3 is TGTGCCAGTAGTATATTCGGTACTGGGGCCAACGTCCTGACTTTC.

V gene TRBV2 combines with J gene TRBJ1-1; no clear D gene. V was cut by 7 bases and J by 4 bases, with 16 bases left in between. Germline V lookup: CDR1 SNHLY, CDR2 FYNNEI. The CDR3 is 14 amino acids. The CDR3 protein is CASTLAQSSTEAFF. The CDR3 coding sequence is TGTGCCAGCACGTTGGCGCAGTCTAGCACTGAAGCTTTCTTT. The complete variable domain, with remaining parts taken from reference TRBV2 and TRBJ1-1, reads EPEVTQTPSHQVTQMGQEVILRCVPISNHLYFYWYRQILGQKVEFLVSFYNNEISEKSEIFDDQFSVERPDGSNFTLKIRSTKLEDSAMYFCASTLAQSSTEAFFGQGTRLTVV.

This clone was recorded a few times. This chain connects TRBV3-1 (or the pseudogene TRBV3-2) to TRBJ1-2; D is possibly TRBD1 (5 bases). The CDR3 extends over 15 amino acids. Between the trimmed V and J ends, which lost 1 base and 0 bases, there was a span of 9 bases. The germline V gene has CDR1 LGHDT and CDR2 YNNKEL (reference sequence). CDR3 bases: TGTGCCAGCAGCCAAGGGACAATCGCTAACTATGGCTACACCTTC. This encodes CASSQGTIANYGYTF.

This clone was seen just once. The chain couples TRBV27 to TRBJ2-3; D is possibly TRBD1 (5 bases). The CDR3 has 16 residues. V shed 1 base and J shed 0 bases, with 11 bases lying between them. Germline CDR1 and CDR2: MNHEY and SMNVEV (reference sequence). CDR3 region: CASSLFRAGSTDTQYF. In DNA form, the CDR3 reads TGTGCCAGCAGTTTATTCAGGGCAGGGAGCACAGATACGCAGTATTTT.

V and J are TRBV15 and TRBJ2-3; maybe TRBD2 (7 bases). Trimming took 1 base from V and 0 from J, leaving 11 bases between them. There are 16 residues in the CDR3. CDR1 LNHNV and CDR2 YYDKDF come from the germline V gene (reference sequence). The CDR3 spells CATSRAEGGSTDTQYF. The CDR3 bases are TGTGCCACCAGCAGAGCCGAGGGGGGGAGCACAGATACGCAGTATTTT.

The V gene is TRBV7-9, the J gene TRBJ1-2, with 7 bases lining up with TRBD1. V dropped 5 bases and J dropped 4; count of bases not matched to a gene: 7. The germline CDR1 and CDR2 sequences are SEHNR and FQNEAQ (reference sequence). The CDR3 extends over 14 amino acids. CDR3 nucleotide sequence: TGTGCCAGCAGCCCGGACAGGTTTAGCTATGGCTACACCTTC. Translated, it gives CASSPDRFSYGYTF.

This chain uses TRBV18 with TRBJ2-3; TRBD1 is a possible D gene (6 bases). CDR3 length: 16 amino acids. Germline V lookup: CDR1 KGHSH, CDR2 LQKENI. V dropped 6 bases and J dropped 2 bases, with 18 bases sitting between them. In nucleotides, the CDR3 is TGTGCCAGCTCGCTGATACGCTCAGGGGACACAGATACGCAGTATTTT. It codes for CASSLIRSGDTDTQYF.

V and J are TRBV7-2 and TRBJ1-2, with TRBD1 identical over 7 bases. Germline trimming cut 1 base from V and 4 bases from J; bases unmatched to any gene: 6. Per the germline V gene, CDR1 is SGHTA and CDR2 is FQGNSA. This CDR3 comprises 15 residues. CDR3 DNA sequence: TGTGCCAGCAGCTTAGGACAGGGTTGGGGCTATGGCTACACCTTC. This sequence encodes CASSLGQGWGYGYTF.

In this sample, this clone turned up once. This chain uses TRBV6-5 with TRBJ1-2; the D gene is possibly TRBD1 (5 bases). Trimming removed 10 bases at V and 2 bases at J, with 20 bases between. The CDR3 has 15 amino acids. Germline V gene data show CDR1 as MNHEY and CDR2 as SVGAGI. CDR3 loop: CATLSWRGLNYGYTF. CDR3 coding DNA: TGTGCCACCCTCTCCTGGAGGGGCTTGAACTATGGCTACACCTTC.

This rearrangement joins TRBV11-2 to TRBJ1-2; no firm D call. This CDR3 spans 14 amino acids. The germline V gene encodes CDR1 SGHAT and CDR2 FQNNGV. Trimming cost V 3 bases and J 2 bases, with 10 bases left between them. CDR3: CASSFPERNYGYTF. Here the CDR3 DNA reads TGTGCCAGCAGCTTCCCGGAGCGGAACTATGGCTACACCTTC.

The genes are TRBV27 and TRBJ1-2; 9 nucleotides line up with TRBD1. J lost 6 bases, V lost 6 bases, and 8 bases had no gene match. This CDR3 spans 14 amino acids. The germline gives CDR1 MNHEY, CDR2 SMNVEV (reference sequence). Here the CDR3 reads CASRRTGTGNGYTF. CDR3 DNA: TGTGCCAGCAGAAGGACCGGGACAGGGAATGGCTACACCTTC.

This chain links TRBV4-2 with TRBJ2-7; TRBD2 matches 12 bases. The CDR3 has 16 residues. Germline values: CDR1 LGHNA, CDR2 YNFKEQ. V lost 3 bases, J lost 0 bases, and 3 bases stayed unmatched. CDR3 residues: CASSQEGLAGSYEQYF. The CDR3 DNA reads as TGTGCCAGCAGCCAGGAGGGACTAGCGGGCTCCTACGAGCAGTACTTC.

This chain joins TRBV2 and TRBJ2-5; 10 bases align to TRBD1. This CDR3 is 14 amino acids long. Germline V gives CDR1 SNHLY, CDR2 FYNNEI. V trimming: 6 bases; J trimming: 4 bases; junction bases outside the gene matches: 5. The CDR3 sequence is CASRRGTGVETQYF. CDR3 nucleotide sequence: TGTGCCAGCAGGCGAGGGACAGGGGTAGAGACCCAGTACTTC.

The chain employs TRBV15 and TRBJ1-4, with D possibly TRBD1 on 5 matching bases. CDR3 length: 16 amino acids. Germline CDR1 reads LNHNV; CDR2 reads YYDKDF (reference sequence). Trimming took 3 bases from V and 7 from J, leaving 18 bases between them. The CDR3 region is CATSRLLAQGIEKLFF. In nucleotides, the CDR3 is TGTGCCACCAGCAGGCTCCTGGCCCAGGGTATTGAAAAACTGTTTTTT.

The gene calls are TRBV12-3 or TRBV12-4 and TRBJ2-5; D might be TRBD1 (6 bases). The V gene lost 5 bases and the J gene lost 5 bases, with 12 bases spanning the gap. There are 13 residues in the CDR3. CDR3 protein: CASSGQLRETQYF. DNA for the CDR3: TGTGCCAGCAGTGGACAGTTGAGGGAGACCCAGTACTTC.

V and J are TRBV4-2 and TRBJ2-3; maybe TRBD2 (6 bases). Germline CDR1 LGHNA, CDR2 YNFKEQ. V lost 0 bases and J 0 bases, leaving 13 bases between the germline ends. The CDR3 runs 17 residues. CDR3 region: CASSQDTRGASTDTQYF. The CDR3 DNA reads as TGTGCCAGCAGCCAAGATACTCGCGGGGCTAGCACAGATACGCAGTATTTT.

The rearrangement uses TRBV7-6 and TRBJ2-1; D is perhaps TRBD2 (7 bases). Germline CDR1 is SGHVS and CDR2 is FNYEAQ. CDR3 size: 15 residues. V lost 5 bases and J 6 bases, leaving 17 bases between the germline ends. For the CDR3, the DNA is TGTGCCAGCAGCCTCGGAAGGGGGGGCTCCAATGAGCAGTTCTTC. Translating it yields CASSLGRGGSNEQFF.

The chain carries TRBV21-1 and TRBJ1-5; TRBD1, the table's D call, lacks a check against the DNA. TRBV21-1 is annotated as a pseudogene. The CDR3 covers 14 residues. CDR3 protein: CASTSPGYNQPQHF. CDR3 DNA: TGTGCCAGCACCTCCCCAGGGTACAATCAGCCCCAGCATTTT.